This record concerns one T cell receptor beta chain sequence. These data come from a study of blood T cell repertoires in COVID-19. Here immunoSEQ multiplex PCR was the method, and the copy in TCRdb shows in-frame clones only, minus some. The sample contains 100,000 to 120,000 clones, just over 85% of which appear only once. The sequenced sample consisted of peripheral blood. This clonotype was obtained from a human donor in a cohort sampled during active COVID-19.

The CDR3 is CASSTGQGAIDEQYF. The DNA for the CDR3 is TGCGCCAGCAGCACGGGACAGGGGGCGATCGACGAGCAGTACTTC. This chain joins TRBV4-1 and TRBJ2-7; 12 bases map to TRBD1. The CDR3 totals 15 residues. The V gene's germline CDR1 is MGHRA and CDR2 YSYEKL. V was pared by 5 bases and J by 5 bases, with 7 bases of the junction left unmatched.